These T cell receptor beta chains were read from a single sample in a study of blood T cell repertoires in COVID-19. TCRdb's table, derived via immunoSEQ multiplex PCR, lists solely in-frame clones and lacks some. The sample holds hundreds of thousands of clones, roughly 86% seen once. Sequencing used peripheral blood. All receptors come from a woman in her twenties or thirties with COVID-19, enrolled during active disease. Each CDR3 is given with its conserved first and last residue. The D gene is left open where the match is weak. Size tells how often a clone was seen (once, few, many) or the class of an expanded clone, and some rows leave it out.

size,J,V,D,CDR3,DNA
NA,TRBJ2-2,TRBV5-1,TRBD1,CASSLGDSRVGELFF,TGCGCCAGCAGCTTGGGGGACAGTCGTGTCGGGGAGCTGTTTTTT
NA,TRBJ1-3,TRBV19,TRBD1,CASSPMTGGTGNTIYF,TGTGCCAGTAGTCCTATGACAGGGGGCACTGGAAACACCATATATTTT
NA,TRBJ2-7,TRBV6-1,NA,CASSEAGGNYEQYF,TGTGCCAGCAGTGAAGCCGGAGGAAATTACGAGCAGTACTTC
once,TRBJ2-7,TRBV6-1,NA,CASSEVTPAYEQYF,TGTGCCAGCAGTGAAGTGACACCGGCCTACGAGCAGTACTTC
NA,TRBJ2-3,TRBV7-2,TRBD1,CASSLPRAVDRAVDTQYF,TGTGCCAGCAGCCTCCCAAGGGCAGTGGACAGGGCGGTAGATACGCAGTATTTT
NA,TRBJ2-7,TRBV10-3,TRBD2,CATLGLAGGPREEQYF,TGTGCCACCCTGGGACTAGCGGGAGGGCCACGGGAGGAGCAGTACTTC
NA,TRBJ2-7,TRBV2,TRBD2,CASSGPPERGSSYEQYF,TGTGCCAGCTCCGGGCCTCCAGAGCGGGGCAGCTCCTACGAGCAGTACTTC
NA,TRBJ1-5,TRBV4-1,NA,CASSQDTGQPQHF,TGCGCCAGCAGCCAAGATACTGGTCAGCCCCAGCATTTT
NA,TRBJ2-1,TRBV18,NA,CASSSDSTGKSEQFF,TGTGCCAGCTCCTCGGACAGCACTGGGAAAAGTGAGCAGTTCTTC
few,TRBJ1-2,TRBV28,TRBD1,CASSSTGQGGYGYTF,TGTGCCAGCAGTTCAACCGGACAGGGCGGTTATGGCTACACCTTC
NA,TRBJ2-7,TRBV14,TRBD1,CASSSFRDRAGEQYF,TGTGCCAGCAGCTCATTCCGGGACAGGGCGGGCGAGCAGTACTTC
once,TRBJ2-7,TRBV4-3,TRBD2,CASSQGRLAGYYEQYF,TGCGCCAGCAGCCAAGGTCGACTAGCGGGTTACTACGAGCAGTACTTC
once,TRBJ2-2,TRBV7-2,TRBD1,CASSSAGTGGTGELFF,TGTGCCAGCAGCTCGGCCGGGACAGGGGGCACCGGGGAGCTGTTTTTT
NA,TRBJ1-2,TRBV11-2,NA,CASSLAAGALSYGYTF,TGTGCCAGCAGCTTAGCCGCGGGCGCTCTGAGCTATGGCTACACCTTC
NA,TRBJ2-3,TRBV21-1,NA,CASSKWAGISTDTQYF,TGTGCCAGCAGCAAATGGGCGGGGATTTCCACAGATACGCAGTATTTT
NA,TRBJ2-2,TRBV7-8,NA,CASSSTGTHTGELFF,TGTGCCAGCAGCTCCACCGGGACTCACACCGGGGAGCTGTTTTTT
NA,TRBJ1-1,TRBV28,TRBD1,CASSSPGGTEAFF,TGTGCCAGCAGTTCCCCAGGGGGTACTGAAGCTTTCTTT
NA,TRBJ2-1,TRBV2,NA,CASSESKAGEQFF,TGTGCCAGCAGTGAAAGTAAGGCGGGTGAGCAGTTCTTC
NA,TRBJ2-7,TRBV28,NA,CASSLGLSEQYF,TGTGCCAGCAGTTTGGGACTTTCTGAGCAGTACTTC
NA,TRBJ1-2,TRBV19,NA,CASSIRGSYGYTF,TGTGCCAGTAGTATCCGGGGAAGCTATGGCTACACCTTC
NA,TRBJ2-1,TRBV6-2/TRBV6-3,TRBD1,CASSSPGQGFNEQFF,TGTGCCAGCAGTTCCCCGGGACAGGGATTCAATGAGCAGTTCTTC
NA,TRBJ1-1,TRBV29-1,NA,CSGNTGPSEAFF,TGCAGCGGGAACACAGGGCCCTCTGAAGCTTTCTTT
once,TRBJ2-7,TRBV4-1,TRBD2,CASSPRGLEGYEQYF,TGCGCCAGCAGCCCCCGGGGACTAGAAGGTTACGAGCAGTACTTC
NA,TRBJ1-1,TRBV27,TRBD1,CASRGGQGLDTEAFF,TGTGCCAGCAGGGGAGGACAGGGTTTGGACACTGAAGCTTTCTTT
NA,TRBJ2-2,TRBV6-5,TRBD1,CASRSGTGDTGELFF,TGTGCCAGCAGATCCGGGACAGGGGACACCGGGGAGCTGTTTTTT
few,TRBJ1-3,TRBV29-1,TRBD1,CSGLDRLSGNTIYF,TGCAGCGGACTGGACAGGTTGTCTGGAAACACCATATATTTT
NA,TRBJ2-3,TRBV7-3,TRBD2,CASSLLAGAADTQYF,TGTGCCAGCAGCCTCTTAGCGGGAGCAGCAGATACGCAGTATTTT
few,TRBJ1-5,TRBV2,NA,CASRRIGPSWQPQHF,TGTGCCAGCAGGAGGATAGGTCCTTCGTGGCAGCCCCAGCATTTT
NA,TRBJ2-1,TRBV6-5,NA,CASRARMNEQFF,TGTGCCAGCAGGGCTCGAATGAATGAGCAGTTCTTC
NA,TRBJ2-5,TRBV24-1,NA,CATSDFRRGTQYF,TGTGCCACCAGTGATTTCAGACGAGGGACCCAGTACTTC
NA,TRBJ1-1,TRBV5-1,NA,CASSSAGHPNTEAFF,TGCGCCAGCAGTTCCGCCGGACACCCGAACACTGAAGCTTTCTTT
NA,TRBJ1-5,TRBV27,TRBD1,CASRTGQGGGQPQHF,TGTGCCAGCAGGACGGGACAGGGGGGAGGTCAGCCCCAGCATTTT
NA,TRBJ2-1,TRBV5-6,TRBD2,CASTQRRGLVSEQFF,TGTGCCAGCACCCAGCGGAGGGGACTAGTGAGTGAGCAGTTCTTC
NA,TRBJ1-5,TRBV4-3,TRBD1,CASSQSPGGGNQPQHF,TGCGCCAGCAGCCAATCGCCAGGGGGCGGCAATCAGCCCCAGCATTTT
once,TRBJ1-4,TRBV2,NA,CASRRQSTNEKLFF,TGTGCCAGCAGAAGACAGTCAACTAATGAAAAACTGTTTTTT
NA,TRBJ1-2,TRBV7-9,TRBD1,CASSRGTGDYGYTF,TGTGCCAGCAGCCGAGGGACAGGCGATTATGGCTACACCTTC
NA,TRBJ1-2,TRBV30,NA,CAWDTWGGNSYTF,TGTGCCTGGGACACTTGGGGAGGGAACAGCTACACCTTC
once,TRBJ2-7,TRBV30,NA,CAWGLSGDYEQYF,TGTGCCTGGGGACTCTCGGGGGATTACGAGCAGTACTTC
few,TRBJ1-4,TRBV10-3,NA,CAISASIRNNEKLFF,TGTGCCATCAGTGCGTCAATCAGGAATAATGAAAAACTGTTTTTT
NA,TRBJ2-1,TRBV29-1,TRBD2,CSVDGAGGKWDEQFF,TGCAGCGTTGACGGAGCGGGAGGGAAGTGGGATGAGCAGTTCTTC
NA,TRBJ2-4,TRBV28,TRBD2,CASSSLAGGRGEAKNIQYF,TGTGCCAGCAGTTCGTTAGCGGGAGGTCGTGGTGAGGCCAAAAACATTCAGTACTTC
once,TRBJ1-2,TRBV12-3/TRBV12-4,NA,CASSLTGNYGYTF,TGTGCCAGCAGCCTTACAGGGAACTATGGCTACACCTTC
NA,TRBJ2-5,TRBV28,TRBD2,CASSVQTSGGETQYF,TGTGCCAGCAGTGTCCAGACTAGCGGAGGAGAGACCCAGTACTTC
NA,TRBJ2-7,TRBV6-8,NA,CASSYSRPSCYEQYF,TGTGCCAGCAGTTACTCGAGGCCTAGCTGCTACGAGCAGTACTTC
once,TRBJ1-2,TRBV3-1/TRBV3-2,TRBD1,CASSQRQGDYGYTF,TGTGCCAGCAGCCAAAGACAGGGGGACTATGGCTACACCTTC
NA,TRBJ1-6,TRBV19,NA,CASTTQGRSYNSPLHF,TGTGCCAGTACCACCCAGGGGCGATCCTATAATTCACCCCTCCACTTT
once,TRBJ2-7,TRBV9,NA,CASSRGGVSYEQYF,TGTGCCAGCAGCCGAGGGGGGGTCTCCTACGAGCAGTACTTC
NA,TRBJ2-5,TRBV19,NA,CASSPFRGNSIKETQYF,TGTGCCAGTAGTCCCTTTAGGGGGAACTCCATCAAAGAGACCCAGTACTTC
NA,TRBJ2-7,TRBV7-8,NA,CASSSGGIGYEQYF,TGTGCCAGCAGCTCCGGGGGAATTGGGTACGAGCAGTACTTC
NA,TRBJ2-7,TRBV6-5,TRBD1,CASSRGQGNNEQYF,TGTGCCAGCAGCCGCGGACAGGGAAATAACGAGCAGTACTTC